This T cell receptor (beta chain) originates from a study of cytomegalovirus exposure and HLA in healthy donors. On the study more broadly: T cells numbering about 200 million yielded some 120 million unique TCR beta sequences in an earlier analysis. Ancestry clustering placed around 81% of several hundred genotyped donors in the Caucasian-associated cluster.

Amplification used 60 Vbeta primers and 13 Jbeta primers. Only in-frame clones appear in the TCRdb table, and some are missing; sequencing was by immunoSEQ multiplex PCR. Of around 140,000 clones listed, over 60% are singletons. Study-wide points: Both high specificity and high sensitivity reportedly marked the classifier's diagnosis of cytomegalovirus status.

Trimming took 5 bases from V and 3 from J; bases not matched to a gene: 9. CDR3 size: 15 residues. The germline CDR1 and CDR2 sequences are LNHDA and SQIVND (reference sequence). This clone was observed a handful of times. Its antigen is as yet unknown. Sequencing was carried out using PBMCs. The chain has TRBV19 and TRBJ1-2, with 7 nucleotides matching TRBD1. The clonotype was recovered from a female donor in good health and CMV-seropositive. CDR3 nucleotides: TGTGCCAGTAGTTCCCGGGACAGTCCGCACTATGGCTACACCTTC. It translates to CASSSRDSPHYGYTF.